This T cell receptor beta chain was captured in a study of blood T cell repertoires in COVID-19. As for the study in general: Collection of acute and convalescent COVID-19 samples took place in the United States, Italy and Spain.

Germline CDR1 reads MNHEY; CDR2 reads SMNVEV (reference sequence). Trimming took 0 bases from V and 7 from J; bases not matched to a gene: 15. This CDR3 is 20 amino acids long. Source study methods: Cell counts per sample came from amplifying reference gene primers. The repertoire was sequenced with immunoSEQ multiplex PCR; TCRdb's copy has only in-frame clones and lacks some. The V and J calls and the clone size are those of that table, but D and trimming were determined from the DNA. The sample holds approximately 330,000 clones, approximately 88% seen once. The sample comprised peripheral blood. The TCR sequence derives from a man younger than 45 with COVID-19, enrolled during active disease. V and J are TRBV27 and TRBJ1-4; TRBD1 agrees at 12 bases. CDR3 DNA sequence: TGTGCCAGCAGTTTATCATCCGGGACAGGGGGCTTTCATGTCGGTGAAAAACTGTTTTTT. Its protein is CASSLSSGTGGFHVGEKLFF.